This T cell receptor (beta chain) was observed in a study of blood T cells in healthy people across ages. Only a few counts were recorded for this clonotype. Sample-barcoded 5' priming and a J-beta primer mix drove a second PCR of about 6 to 12 cycles. TCRdb reprocessed the 5' RACE reads via MiXCR and lists one record per CDR3 protein. The sample yields some 760,000 distinct CDR3 sequences, about 25% seen once. CDR3 length: 16 amino acids. Germline CDR1 reads KGHSH; CDR2 reads LQKENI. The V gene lost 0 bases and the J gene lost 1 base, with 10 bases spanning the gap. The sample was also linked to a second study, of T cells of mothers and their children. As that report states: Each child contributed approximately 3 million TCR beta CDR3 reads, while each mother contributed over 9.5 million.

The sample was blood. V gene TRBV18 combines with J gene TRBJ1-5; tentatively, D is TRBD1 (6 bases). This TCR was recovered from a boy under 18 in good health. CDR3 coding DNA: TGTGCCAGCTCACCACCCACGGGGGGCAGCAATCAGCCCCAGCATTTT. It encodes CASSPPTGGSNQPQHF.